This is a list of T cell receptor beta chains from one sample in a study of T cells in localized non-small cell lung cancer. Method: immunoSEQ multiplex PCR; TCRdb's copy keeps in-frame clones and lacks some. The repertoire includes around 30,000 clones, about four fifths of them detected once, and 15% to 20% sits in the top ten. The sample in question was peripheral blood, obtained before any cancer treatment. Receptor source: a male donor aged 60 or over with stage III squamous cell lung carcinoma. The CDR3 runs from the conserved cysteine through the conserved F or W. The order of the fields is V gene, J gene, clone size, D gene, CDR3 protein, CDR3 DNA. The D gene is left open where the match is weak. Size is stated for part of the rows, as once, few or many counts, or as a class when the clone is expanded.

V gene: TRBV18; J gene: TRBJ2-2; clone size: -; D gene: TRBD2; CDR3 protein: CASSLWTSGSSYTGELFF; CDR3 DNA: TGTGCCAGCTCTCTCTGGACTAGCGGGAGTAGTTACACCGGGGAGCTGTTTTTT
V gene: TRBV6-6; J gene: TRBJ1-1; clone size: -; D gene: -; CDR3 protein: CASSYESIQVNTEAFF; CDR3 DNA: TGTGCCAGCAGTTACGAGTCTATCCAGGTGAACACTGAAGCTTTCTTT
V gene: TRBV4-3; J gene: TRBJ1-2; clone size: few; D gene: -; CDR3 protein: CASSQGTATNYGYTF; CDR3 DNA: TGCGCCAGCAGCCAAGGGACAGCCACTAACTATGGCTACACCTTC
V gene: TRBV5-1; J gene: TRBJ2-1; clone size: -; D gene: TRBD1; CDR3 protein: CASSTAGTGTYNEQFF; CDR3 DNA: TGCGCCAGCAGCACAGCCGGGACAGGGACCTACAATGAGCAGTTCTTC
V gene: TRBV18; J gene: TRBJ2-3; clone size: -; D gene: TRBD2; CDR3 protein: CASSDRTSGSGDTQYF; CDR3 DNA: TGTGCCAGCTCAGATAGGACTAGCGGGAGCGGAGATACGCAGTATTTT
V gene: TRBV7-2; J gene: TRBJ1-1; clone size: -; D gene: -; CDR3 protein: CASSLDGGMGTEAFF; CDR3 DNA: TGTGCCAGCAGCTTAGACGGAGGGATGGGCACTGAAGCTTTCTTT
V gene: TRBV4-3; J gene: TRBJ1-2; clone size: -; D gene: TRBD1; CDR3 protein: CASSQDGVRQGYGYTF; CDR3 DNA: TGCGCCAGCAGCCAAGATGGGGTACGACAGGGATATGGCTACACCTTC
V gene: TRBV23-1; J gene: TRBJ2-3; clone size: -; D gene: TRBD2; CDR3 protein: CASSQGSTSGASWLTDTQYF; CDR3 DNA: TGCGCCAGCAGTCAAGGTTCGACTAGCGGGGCCTCCTGGTTGACAGATACGCAGTATTTT
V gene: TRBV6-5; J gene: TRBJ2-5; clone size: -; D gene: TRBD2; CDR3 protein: CASRIAGKETQYF; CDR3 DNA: TGTGCCAGTCGGATAGCGGGAAAAGAGACCCAGTACTTC
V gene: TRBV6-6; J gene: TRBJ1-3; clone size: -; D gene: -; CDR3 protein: CASSYVRYSGNTIYF; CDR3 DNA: TGTGCCAGCAGTTACGTACGGTACTCTGGAAACACCATATATTTT
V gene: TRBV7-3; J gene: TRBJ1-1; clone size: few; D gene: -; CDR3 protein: CASSLDQQNTEAFF; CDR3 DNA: TGTGCCAGCAGCTTAGACCAGCAGAACACTGAAGCTTTCTTT
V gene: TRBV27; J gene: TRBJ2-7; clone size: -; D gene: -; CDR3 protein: CASSLTGNRYEQYF; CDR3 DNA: TGTGCCAGCAGTTTAACAGGGAACCGCTACGAGCAGTACTTC
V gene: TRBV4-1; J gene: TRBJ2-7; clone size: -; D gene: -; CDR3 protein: CASSQGPESRGTYEQYF; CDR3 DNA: TGCGCCAGCAGCCAAGGGCCCGAATCAAGGGGTACATACGAGCAGTACTTC
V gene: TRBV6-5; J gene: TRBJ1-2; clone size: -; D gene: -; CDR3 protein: CASRPTDSRNYGYTF; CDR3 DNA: TGTGCCAGCAGACCAACGGACAGCCGGAACTATGGCTACACCTTC
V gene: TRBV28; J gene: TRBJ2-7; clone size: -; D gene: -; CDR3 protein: CASSSPPAAPYEQYF; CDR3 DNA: TGTGCCAGCAGTTCTCCCCCGGCGGCGCCCTACGAGCAGTACTTC
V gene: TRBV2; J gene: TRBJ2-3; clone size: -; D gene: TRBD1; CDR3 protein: CASFRDRGVTDTQYF; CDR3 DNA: TGTGCCAGCTTCCGGGACAGGGGAGTCACAGATACGCAGTATTTT
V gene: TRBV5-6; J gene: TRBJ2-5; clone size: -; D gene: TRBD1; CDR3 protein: CASSLVDRRRETQYF; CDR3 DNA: TGTGCCAGCAGCTTGGTGGACAGGAGAAGAGAGACCCAGTACTTC
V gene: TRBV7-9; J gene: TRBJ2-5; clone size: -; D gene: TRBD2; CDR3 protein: CASSYTLGLAQETQYF; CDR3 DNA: TGTGCCAGCAGCTACACCCTCGGACTAGCGCAAGAGACCCAGTACTTC
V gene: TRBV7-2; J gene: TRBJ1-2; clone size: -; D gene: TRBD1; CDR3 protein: CASSSGGGYGYTF; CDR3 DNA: TGTGCCAGCAGCTCAGGGGGGGGCTATGGCTACACCTTC
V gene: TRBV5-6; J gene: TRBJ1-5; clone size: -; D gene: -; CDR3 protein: CASSILTGNNQPQHF; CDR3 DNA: TGTGCCAGCAGCATTCTCACAGGGAACAATCAGCCCCAGCATTTT